Described below is a single T cell receptor beta chain sequence and its context. Its antigen is still unknown. The data stem from a study of brain T cells in children with intractable seizures. Study conclusions and caveats: Viral specificity was inferred only from CDR3 similarity; HCMV serostatus was unknown. Clones missing pre-surgery may reflect undersampling of that blood sample.

Only cases whose brain tissue showed the highest T cell transcript signatures were sequenced. Pre-surgery treatment included at least one anti-epileptic drug. Assay: immunoSEQ multiplex PCR; the TCRdb copy retains only in-frame clones and omits some. The data hold 80,000 or so clones, with around 91% observed a single time. V was pared by 6 bases and J by 5 bases, with 6 bases of the junction left unmatched. Germline-derived CDR1 and CDR2 are LNHDA and SQIVND (reference sequence). The CDR3 runs to 14 residues. Here the sequenced sample was peripheral blood, taken at surgery. This sequence was found in a girl aged 2-15 years with Rasmussen encephalitis and intractable seizures. The chain combines TRBV19 with TRBJ2-7, with 11 bases identical to TRBD2. CDR3 nucleotide sequence: TGTGCCAGTAGGACGGCTAGCGGGAGGAACGAGCAGTACTTC. Its translation: CASRTASGRNEQYF. The whole variable domain, remainder taken from reference TRBV19 and TRBJ2-7, is DGGITQSPKYLFRKEGQNVTLSCEQNLNHDAMYWYRQDPGQGLRLIYYSQIVNDFQKGDIAEGYSVSREKKESFPLTVTSAQKNPTAFYLCASRTASGRNEQYFGPGTRLTVT.